Each of the 20 T cell receptor beta chains below was sequenced from the same sample in a study of CD8 T cells in Susac syndrome (dated by TCRdb to 2018 to 2020). The library was produced with the immunoSEQ multiplex PCR assay. RNA was extracted using the RNeasy kit, and 0.5 to 1 microgram was reverse transcribed with random hexamers. TCRdb ran its own pipeline on the public reads, namely fastp trimming at Q25 and MiXCR clone calling, and kept in-frame beta chains. Rows are unified per CDR3 protein, each entry keeping the most common DNA and genes. In this sample the table shows some 450,000 distinct CDR3 sequences, approximately 85% of which occur a single time. The ten largest clones add up to approximately 0.11% of the sample. The specimen sequenced was CD8+ T cells from PBMCs. These receptors were taken from a human donor with multiple sclerosis.

This clonotype was detected only once. The chain recombines TRBV6-6 with TRBJ1-2; D possibly corresponds to TRBD1 (6 bases). Germline assignment: CDR1 MNHNY and CDR2 SVGAGI (reference sequence). V was trimmed by 0 bases and J by 6 bases, leaving 17 bases between them. The CDR3 runs 16 residues. CDR3 nucleotides: TGTGCCAGCAGTTACTCAACAGGGTTCGCGGACCATGGCTACACCTTC. As protein: CASSYSTGFADHGYTF.

The rearrangement uses TRBV30 and TRBJ1-5, with 10 bases lining up with TRBD1. The V segment lost 1 base and the J segment 6 bases; nucleotides outside the gene matches: 6. CDR1 GTSNPN and CDR2 SVGIG come from the germline V gene (reference sequence). The length of the CDR3 is 15 residues. CDR3 sequence reads: CAWSAGTGDGQPQHF. In DNA, the CDR3 is TGTGCCTGGAGTGCCGGGACAGGGGATGGTCAGCCCCAGCATTTT.

This clonotype was recorded only once. This rearrangement joins TRBV27 to TRBJ2-1, with 7 bases aligning to TRBD2. Unmatched junction bases numbered 7, after V lost 0 bases and J lost 2 bases. The germline CDR1 and CDR2 sequences are MNHEY and SMNVEV (reference sequence). This CDR3 region has 17 residues. As DNA, the CDR3 is TGTGCCAGCAGTTTATCGGTGGGCCTAGCGGCCTACAATGAGCAGTTCTTC. Translated: CASSLSVGLAAYNEQFF.

This chain connects TRBV12-3 or TRBV12-4 to TRBJ1-2, with D unclear. V was pared by 1 base and J by 2 bases, with 14 bases between. The CDR3 totals 16 residues. The CDR3 DNA is TGTGCCAGCAGTTTAGGGCCAGAGCTAGCCAACTATGGCTACACCTTC. Protein product: CASSLGPELANYGYTF.

This chain joins TRBV6-1 and TRBJ1-1, with no clear D. This CDR3 has 13 amino acids. V was clipped by 2 bases and J by 0 bases, with 4 bases between them. Germline-derived CDR1 and CDR2 are MNHNS and SASEGT. CDR3 DNA: TGTGCCAGCAGTGAAAACATGAACACTGAAGCTTTCTTT. It is translated as CASSENMNTEAFF.

The chain joins TRBV9 to TRBJ1-2, with 7 nucleotides matching TRBD1. CDR1 is SGDLS and CDR2 is YYNGEE in the germline V gene. The V segment lost 4 bases and the J segment 4 bases; nucleotides outside the gene matches: 10. This CDR3 is 15 amino acids long. CDR3 in DNA: TGTGCCAGCAGCCCCAGGGGGGGATACCCCTATGGCTACACCTTC. It codes for CASSPRGGYPYGYTF.

V is TRBV2 and J is TRBJ1-5, with 7 bases that match TRBD1. Germline loops: CDR1 SNHLY, CDR2 FYNNEI. J lost 10 bases, V lost 5 bases, and 11 bases had no gene match. The CDR3 length is 14 residues. CDR3 amino acids: CASSPTGIGSPQHF. CDR3 DNA: TGTGCCAGCAGTCCGACAGGGATAGGGAGTCCCCAGCATTTT. Variable domain in full (rest from reference TRBV2 and TRBJ1-5): EPEVTQTPSHQVTQMGQEVILRCVPISNHLYFYWYRQILGQKVEFLVSFYNNEISEKSEIFDDQFSVERPDGSNFTLKIRSTKLEDSAMYFCASSPTGIGSPQHFGDGTRLSIL.

This clonotype was seen a single time. The chain links TRBV19 to TRBJ1-1; 8 bases align to TRBD1. The CDR3 covers 18 residues. The J segment lost 0 bases and the V segment lost 6 bases, leaving 15 bases of the junction unmatched. CDR1 is LNHDA and CDR2 is SQIVND in the germline V gene (reference sequence). The CDR3 loop is CASRDGQGRSEMNTEAFF. The CDR3 region has the DNA TGTGCCAGTAGAGATGGACAGGGCCGGTCTGAGATGAACACTGAAGCTTTCTTT.

The CDR3 loop reads CSATGLNTEAFF. The CDR3 coding sequence is TGCAGCGCCACGGGGTTGAACACTGAAGCTTTCTTT. This sequence joins TRBV29-1 and TRBJ1-1; no definite D call. Looked up from germline, CDR1 is SQVTM and CDR2 is ANQGSEA. The CDR3 consists of 12 residues. Between the trimmed V and J ends, which lost 7 bases and 0 bases, there was a span of 9 bases.

This clonotype was counted only a few times. CDR3 amino acids: CASSPGLGYQETQYF. The CDR3 coding sequence is TGTGCCAGCAGCCCCGGGCTAGGATACCAAGAGACCCAGTACTTC. This chain uses TRBV11-1 with TRBJ2-5; D is uncertain. Per germline, CDR1 SGHAT and CDR2 FQDESV (reference sequence). Deletions cut 5 bases from V and 0 bases from J, with 13 bases between. This CDR3 has 15 residues.

The chain is built from TRBV2 and TRBJ2-7; the match to TRBD2 covers 10 bases. CDR1 SNHLY and CDR2 FYNNEI come from the germline V gene. With 7 bases clipped from V and 4 bases from J, the junction kept 13 bases outside the gene matches. The CDR3 has 16 amino acids. The CDR3 loop reads CASILPLAGESYEQYF. The CDR3 DNA follows: TGTGCCAGCATCCTCCCCCTAGCGGGAGAGTCTTACGAGCAGTACTTC.

V and J are TRBV5-1 and TRBJ1-1; TRBD1 is a possible D gene (5 bases). CDR1 SGHRS and CDR2 YFSETQ come from the germline V gene. The CDR3 is 15 residues long. The V end lost 10 bases, the J end lost 3 bases, and 22 bases lay between the germline ends. The CDR3 loop is CASNAEGSRYTEAFF. The CDR3 nucleotides are TGCGCCTCCAACGCAGAGGGGTCCCGCTACACTGAAGCTTTCTTT.

The rearrangement joins TRBV6-1 to TRBJ2-7; weak D call: TRBD1 (6 bases). CDR3 length: 17 residues. V was pared by 6 bases and J by 6 bases, with 27 bases between. Looked up from germline, CDR1 is MNHNS and CDR2 is SASEGT. CDR3 sequence (DNA): TGTGCCAGCAGCCCGCTCTTGACACAGGGACAATGGGGCGAGCAGTACTTC. It translates to CASSPLLTQGQWGEQYF.

The chain carries TRBV5-6 and TRBJ2-1; D ambiguous. Germline lookup yields CDR1 SGHDT and CDR2 YYEEEE. V was trimmed by 2 bases and J by 0 bases, leaving 12 bases between them. This CDR3 has 16 amino acids. CDR3 residues: CASSFGVGISYNEQFF. DNA for the CDR3: TGTGCCAGCAGCTTTGGTGTGGGGATCTCCTACAATGAGCAGTTCTTC.

The chain has TRBV6-5 and TRBJ2-1; D perhaps matches TRBD2 (5 bases). Germline V gene lookup returns CDR1 MNHEY and CDR2 SVGAGI. Trimming took 0 bases from V and 5 from J, leaving 14 bases between them. The CDR3 has 16 residues. For the CDR3, the DNA is TGTGCCAGCAGTTACTCGAGCGGACTTGTGGACAATGAGCAGTTCTTC. Protein product: CASSYSSGLVDNEQFF.

This clonotype has just one count. The chain joins TRBV9 to TRBJ1-1; D is unclear. The V gene's germline CDR1 is SGDLS and CDR2 YYNGEE. V lost 0 bases, J lost 7 bases, and 13 bases lay in between. The CDR3 loop spans 14 amino acids. In DNA, the CDR3 is TGTGCCAGCAGCGTAGAGGGATTAACCGATGAAGCTTTCTTT. This gives the protein CASSVEGLTDEAFF.

This clonotype is a singleton in its sample. The chain joins TRBV5-6 to TRBJ2-3; tentatively, D is TRBD1 or TRBD2 (5 bases each). The CDR3 spans 15 residues. V was pared by 4 bases and J by 2 bases, with 14 bases between. The germline V gene has CDR1 SGHDT and CDR2 YYEEEE. The CDR3 DNA sequence: TGTGCCAGCAGCCCGGGACCCTCGGTCACAGATACGCAGTATTTT. As protein: CASSPGPSVTDTQYF.

This clonotype was seen a handful of times. The chain is built from TRBV29-1 and TRBJ2-2; D remains ambiguous. The CDR3 is 10 amino acids. Trimming pared 7 bases from V and 6 bases from J, leaving 6 bases between. Germline loops: CDR1 SQVTM, CDR2 ANQGSEA. DNA for the CDR3: TGCAGCGCCTCCTCCGGGGAGCTGTTTTTT. It translates to CSASSGELFF.

This chain joins TRBV4-1 and TRBJ1-5, with D possibly being TRBD1 (5 bases). Trimming took 3 bases from V and 2 from J, leaving 11 bases between them. The CDR3 length is 15 residues. In germline, CDR1 is MGHRA, CDR2 YSYEKL. CDR3 coding DNA: TGCGCCAGCAGCCAGGTGGTAGGGGGCAATCAGCCCCAGCATTTT. Translation gives CASSQVVGGNQPQHF.

The chain has TRBV28 and TRBJ2-7; TRBD1 aligns across 7 bases. This CDR3 spans 15 amino acids. V dropped 5 bases and J dropped 4; count of bases not matched to a gene: 11. Germline V gene sequence: CDR1 MDHEN, CDR2 SYDVKM. The CDR3 region is CASSGPGTVSYEQYF. CDR3 DNA sequence: TGTGCCAGCAGTGGGCCCGGGACAGTATCGTACGAGCAGTACTTC.